This TCR beta chain was recovered during a study of cytomegalovirus exposure and HLA in healthy donors. PCR used 60 Vbeta primers and 13 Jbeta primers. Using immunoSEQ multiplex PCR, the repertoire was profiled, and TCRdb retains in-frame clones only, with some absent. The sample comprises about 170,000 clones, roughly three quarters of which are singletons, and about 13% rests with the top ten. General observations from the study: A later examination showed that TCR association rates differed by HLA locus, with DRB1 most and HLA-C fewest. Among the sequence variants, a highly shared cluster was likely an artifact of sequencing.

This CDR3 is built from 15 residues. The V gene lost 10 bases and the J gene lost 0 bases, with 16 bases spanning the gap. Germline V gives CDR1 SGHNT, CDR2 YYREEE (reference sequence). Details on this clone: What it binds is unknown.

Sequencing input: PBMCs. This TCR was sampled from a woman in her forties or fifties in good health and CMV-seropositive. The V gene is TRBV5-4, the J gene TRBJ2-2; tentatively, D is TRBD1 (6 bases). The CDR3 loop is CASSRAGANTGELFF. CDR3 coding DNA: TGTGCCTCCAGTAGGGCAGGGGCGAACACCGGGGAGCTGTTTTTT.